This T cell receptor beta chain was identified during a study of T cells in Graves' hyperthyroidism and ophthalmopathy. Study-wide results and limits: Ophthalmopathy was identified by the model a median roughly 6.5 months ahead of onset.

Ophthalmopathy patients all had a Clinical Activity Score of at least 3, a NOSPECS grade of at least 4 and disease under 3 months old. With respect to this clonotype: Its antigen is unidentified.

TCR beta CDR3 sequences were amplified from RNA transcripts. Carried out on the TCR CDR3, a first-round RT-PCR used the HTBI primer set. TCRdb re-analysed the multiplex PCR reads in MiXCR, keeping a single row per CDR3 protein. The sample shows around 360,000 distinct CDR3 sequences, 13% to 15% of them seen only once. The CDR3 sequence is 19 residues long. After removal of 0 bases from V and 0 bases from J, the junction contained 10 bases not matched to a gene. Germline assignment: CDR1 MDHEN and CDR2 SYDVKM. The material sequenced was blood. The receptor's source is a woman aged 55-69 years with Graves' ophthalmopathy. V gene TRBV28 combines with J gene TRBJ2-2; TRBD2 agrees at 7 bases. This CDR3 is CASSLWPFPGTTNTGELFF. CDR3 in DNA: TGTGCCAGCAGTTTATGGCCTTTCCCCGGGACTACGAACACCGGGGAGCTGTTTTTT.